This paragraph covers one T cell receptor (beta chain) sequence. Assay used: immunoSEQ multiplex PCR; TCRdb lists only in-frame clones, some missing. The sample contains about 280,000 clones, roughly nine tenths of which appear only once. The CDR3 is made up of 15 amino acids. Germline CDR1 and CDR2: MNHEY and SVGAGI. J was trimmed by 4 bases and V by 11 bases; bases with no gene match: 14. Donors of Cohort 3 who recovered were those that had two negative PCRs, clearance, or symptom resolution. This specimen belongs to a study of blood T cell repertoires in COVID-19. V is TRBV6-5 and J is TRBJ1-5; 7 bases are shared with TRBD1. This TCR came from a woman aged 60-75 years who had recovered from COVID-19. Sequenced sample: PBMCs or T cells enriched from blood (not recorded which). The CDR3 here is CAAYPRDSSNQPQHF. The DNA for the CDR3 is TGTGCCGCTTACCCCCGGGACAGCAGTAATCAGCCCCAGCATTTT.